The 32 T cell receptor beta chains below come from one sample, sequenced in a study of tissue T cells after allogeneic stem cell transplantation. Sequencing used immunoSEQ multiplex PCR; TCRdb keeps in-frame clones, though not all of them. The sample shows tens of thousands of clones, 85% of them seen only once. Specimen: blood, collected before transplantation. All receptors derive from a woman between 18 and 49 years old who later had graft-versus-host disease after an allogeneic stem cell transplant.

The genes are TRBV19 and TRBJ1-5; D call uncertain. The V gene lost 0 bases and the J gene lost 1 base, with 7 bases spanning the gap. Germline V CDR1 and CDR2: LNHDA, SQIVND (reference sequence). The CDR3 runs to 15 residues. In DNA, the CDR3 is TGTGCCAGTAGTATAGAGGGGAGGAGCAATCAGCCCCAGCATTTT. As protein: CASSIEGRSNQPQHF.

The chain combines TRBV7-2 with TRBJ2-5, with D unresolved. Germline values: CDR1 SGHTA, CDR2 FQGNSA. V gave up 3 bases and J gave up 4 bases, with 18 bases separating them. The CDR3 loop spans 16 amino acids. The CDR3 sequence is CASSFLGGYAGETQYF. For the CDR3, the DNA is TGTGCCAGCAGCTTCTTAGGCGGCTACGCAGGAGAGACCCAGTACTTC.

Comment on this clone: The sample holds other DNA sequences that translate to the same CDR3. The chain uses TRBV5-1 and TRBJ2-3, with TRBD2 matching 7 bases. The junction had 4 bases not matched to a gene; V was cut back by 6 bases and J by 0 bases. The germline V gene has CDR1 SGHRS and CDR2 YFSETQ. The CDR3 contains 14 residues. CDR3 in amino acids: CASIRGGSTDTQYF. The CDR3 DNA reads TGCGCCAGCATACGCGGGGGAAGCACAGATACGCAGTATTTT.

The rearrangement links TRBV5-1 to TRBJ2-1; unclear D gene. Per germline, CDR1 SGHRS and CDR2 YFSETQ. There are 12 residues in the CDR3. V lost 2 bases to trimming and J lost 6 bases, with 6 bases between them. CDR3 loop: CASSFEGNEQFF. In nucleotides, the CDR3 is TGCGCCAGCAGCTTTGAAGGCAATGAGCAGTTCTTC.

In this sample, this clone turned up once. The chain uses TRBV5-6 and TRBJ1-1; 7 positions agree with TRBD1. The CDR3 covers 15 residues. After removal of 0 bases from V and 5 bases from J, the junction contained 7 bases not matched to a gene. Germline CDR1 SGHDT, CDR2 YYEEEE. This CDR3 is CASSLGRGQMTEAFF. For the CDR3, the DNA is TGTGCCAGCAGCTTGGGGAGGGGGCAAATGACTGAAGCTTTCTTT.

V usage is TRBV18 and J usage is TRBJ2-7, with 11 bases aligning to TRBD2. The V gene's germline CDR1 is KGHSH and CDR2 LQKENI. The CDR3 runs 15 residues. J lost 6 bases, V lost 1 base, and 5 bases had no gene match. CDR3 loop: CASSPRTSGSFEQYF. The CDR3, as DNA: TGTGCCAGCTCACCACGGACTAGCGGGTCTTTCGAGCAGTACTTC.

V and J are TRBV9 and TRBJ2-5, with a tentative D call TRBD2 (6 bases). The ends were cut back, 0 bases at V and 2 bases at J, with 17 bases in the middle. CDR1 SGDLS and CDR2 YYNGEE come from the germline V gene. The CDR3 covers 17 residues. This CDR3 is CASSVGSWGLTQETQYF. The CDR3 region has the DNA TGTGCCAGCAGCGTAGGCTCCTGGGGACTGACACAAGAGACCCAGTACTTC.

The genes are TRBV7-9 and TRBJ1-1; TRBD1 matches at 9 bases. After removal of 7 bases from V and 5 bases from J, the junction contained 8 bases not matched to a gene. The V gene's germline CDR1 is SEHNR and CDR2 FQNEAQ (reference sequence). CDR3 size: 14 residues. The CDR3 reads CASTSDRGWTEAFF. The CDR3 nucleotides read TGTGCCAGCACCTCAGACAGGGGGTGGACTGAAGCTTTCTTT.

The V and J genes are TRBV29-1 and TRBJ2-5, with 7 bases lining up with TRBD2. Germline-derived CDR1 and CDR2 are SQVTM and ANQGSEA. The CDR3 spans 16 residues. Germline trimming cut 5 bases from V and 1 base from J; bases unmatched to any gene: 13. DNA of the CDR3: TGCAGCGTTCCACCCCCTCGCGGGGGAACCCAAGAGACCCAGTACTTC. Its translation: CSVPPPRGGTQETQYF.

The chain joins TRBV5-1 to TRBJ1-5; 9 bases match TRBD1. V dropped 3 bases and J dropped 7; count of bases not matched to a gene: 2. Germline V gives CDR1 SGHRS, CDR2 YFSETQ. The CDR3 sequence is 13 residues long. DNA of the CDR3: TGCGCCAGCAGCTCGGACAGGGGACAGCCCCAGCATTTT. Its protein is CASSSDRGQPQHF. The full variable domain, with the rest looked up from reference TRBV5-1 and TRBJ1-5, is KAGVTQTPRYLIKTRGQQVTLSCSPISGHRSVSWYQQTPGQGLQFLFEYFSETQRNKGNFPGRFSGRQFSNSRSEMNVSTLELGDSALYLCASSSDRGQPQHFGDGTRLSIL.

The V call is TRBV7-2, the J call TRBJ2-5, with 8 positions matching TRBD2. The V segment lost 1 base and the J segment 5 bases; nucleotides outside the gene matches: 9. Germline V CDR1 and CDR2: SGHTA, FQGNSA. The CDR3 loop spans 16 amino acids. The CDR3 coding sequence is TGTGCCAGCAGCTTAGAACGGGGGGGCCCAGGGGAGACCCAGTACTTC. Translating gives CASSLERGGPGETQYF.

The chain is built from TRBV7-2 and TRBJ1-1; TRBD1 matches 7 bases. CDR3 length equals 15 residues. Germline V gene sequence: CDR1 SGHTA, CDR2 FQGNSA. After removal of 2 bases from V and 5 bases from J, the junction contained 8 bases not matched to a gene. CDR3 nucleotides: TGTGCCAGCAGCTTAATCCCGACAGGGTGGACTGAAGCTTTCTTT. Translated, it gives CASSLIPTGWTEAFF.

The chain employs TRBV28 and TRBJ2-7; unclear D gene. CDR1 is MDHEN and CDR2 is SYDVKM in the germline V gene. V lost 4 bases to trimming and J lost 2 bases, with 12 bases between them. The CDR3 is made up of 14 amino acids. The CDR3 bases are TGTGCCAGCAGTTCCCACCGGGTACCCTACGAGCAGTACTTC. Its translation: CASSSHRVPYEQYF. Full variable domain (missing parts from reference TRBV28 and TRBJ2-7): DVKVTQSSRYLVKRTGEKVFLECVQDMDHENMFWYRQDPGLGLRLIYFSYDVKMKEKGDIPEGYSVSREKKERFSLILESASTNQTSMYLCASSSHRVPYEQYFGPGTRLTVT.

V and J are TRBV4-2 and TRBJ2-7; D remains ambiguous. Germline V gene lookup returns CDR1 LGHNA and CDR2 YNFKEQ. The V gene lost 0 bases and the J gene lost 3 bases, with 9 bases spanning the gap. The length of the CDR3 is 14 residues. Here the CDR3 DNA reads TGTGCCAGCAGCCAAGATTCGGCCAACTACGAGCAGTACTTC. Amino acid sequence: CASSQDSANYEQYF.

The chain joins TRBV7-9 to TRBJ1-2, with D possibly being TRBD1 (5 bases). Germline CDR1 reads SEHNR; CDR2 reads FQNEAQ (reference sequence). V gave up 1 base and J gave up 2 bases, with 17 bases separating them. There are 17 residues in the CDR3. The CDR3, as DNA: TGTGCCAGCAGCTTAGGTGGCGGGGGGGATACAAACTATGGCTACACCTTC. Its protein is CASSLGGGGDTNYGYTF.

V usage is TRBV10-1 and J usage is TRBJ2-1; 7 positions agree with TRBD1. The CDR3 has 15 amino acids. Germline loops: CDR1 WNHNN, CDR2 SYGVQD (reference sequence). After removal of 4 bases from V and 12 bases from J, the junction contained 15 bases not matched to a gene. The CDR3 DNA reads TGCGCCAGCAGTGCCGGGACAGCGGAAGCTAACCCGCAGTTCTTC. This codes for CASSAGTAEANPQFF.

This chain connects TRBV30 to TRBJ2-7; possibly TRBD2 for D (5 bases). The germline CDR1 and CDR2 sequences are GTSNPN and SVGIG (reference sequence). This CDR3 region has 13 residues. Trimming pared 2 bases from V and 3 bases from J, leaving 11 bases between. The CDR3: CAWSWAGDYEQYF. In DNA, the CDR3 is TGTGCCTGGAGTTGGGCGGGCGACTACGAGCAGTACTTC.

The chain is built from TRBV4-2 and TRBJ2-7; 8 bases are a match to TRBD1. V was pared by 2 bases and J by 6 bases, with 9 bases of the junction left unmatched. This CDR3 spans 15 amino acids. Germline CDR1 reads LGHNA; CDR2 reads YNFKEQ. The CDR3 nucleotides are TGTGCCAGCAGCCAATCAGACAGGGGAATACGCGAGCAGTACTTC. It translates to CASSQSDRGIREQYF.

The chain employs TRBV9 and TRBJ2-7; possibly TRBD1 or TRBD2 for D (6 bases each). V dropped 4 bases and J dropped 2 bases, with 10 bases sitting between them. The CDR3 has 13 amino acids. Germline CDR1 is SGDLS and CDR2 is YYNGEE. CDR3 sequence: CASSRGAAYEQYF. DNA for the CDR3: TGTGCCAGCAGCAGGGGGGCAGCCTACGAGCAGTACTTC.

This chain joins TRBV3-1 (or the pseudogene TRBV3-2) and TRBJ1-5; the D is unclear. Germline-derived CDR1 and CDR2 are LGHDT and YNNKEL (reference sequence). This CDR3 contains 13 residues. Trimming removed 1 base from V and 8 bases from J, with 9 bases in between. The CDR3 DNA sequence: TGTGCCAGCAGCCAAGGTAACGGTGAGCCCCAGCATTTT. This codes for CASSQGNGEPQHF.

In its sample, this clone was seen a few times. J is TRBJ2-7 and V is TRBV30; D remains unclear. The V and J ends lost 0 bases and 0 bases respectively, with 9 bases between them. This CDR3 has 14 residues. The germline V gene encodes CDR1 GTSNPN and CDR2 SVGIG (reference sequence). The CDR3 protein is CAWSVPIYSYEQYF. As DNA, the CDR3 is TGTGCCTGGAGTGTACCGATCTACTCCTACGAGCAGTACTTC.

This chain joins TRBV6-6 and TRBJ1-2; D call uncertain. Trimming took 5 bases from V and 4 from J, leaving 17 bases between them. Germline loops: CDR1 MNHNY, CDR2 SVGAGI (reference sequence). The CDR3 totals 15 residues. The CDR3 DNA reads TGTGCCAGCAGTCCCGGACCTAATGGGATCTATGGCTACACCTTC. This sequence encodes CASSPGPNGIYGYTF.

The genes are TRBV29-1 and TRBJ2-7, with a possible D match to TRBD2 (5 bases). The germline CDR1 and CDR2 sequences are SQVTM and ANQGSEA. The CDR3 totals 12 residues. V lost 7 bases to trimming and J lost 2 bases, with 12 bases between them. CDR3 sequence: CSARTEAYEQYF. Written as DNA, the CDR3 is TGCAGCGCTCGGACGGAGGCCTACGAGCAGTACTTC.

This rearrangement joins TRBV7-9 to TRBJ2-1; 7 bases align to TRBD2. Germline V CDR1 and CDR2: SEHNR, FQNEAQ (reference sequence). The V and J ends lost 6 bases and 4 bases, in that order; junction bases with no gene match: 9. The CDR3 totals 15 residues. The CDR3 is CASRTGLDAYNEQFF. The CDR3 DNA sequence: TGTGCCAGCAGAACCGGACTAGACGCTTACAATGAGCAGTTCTTC.

The rearrangement joins TRBV30 to TRBJ2-7, with 7 bases matching TRBD1. The CDR3 spans 14 residues. The ends lost 4 bases at V and 1 base at J; junction bases unmatched: 7. The germline gives CDR1 GTSNPN, CDR2 SVGIG (reference sequence). The CDR3 nucleotides read TGTGCCTGGACTCCGACAGGGAGTTCCTACGAGCAGTACTTC. It is translated as CAWTPTGSSYEQYF.

This clone turned up a few times. DNA of the CDR3: TGTGCCAGCAGCCAACAGGGATACACCGGGGAGCTGTTTTTT. It translates to CASSQQGYTGELFF. The V gene is TRBV3-1 (or the pseudogene TRBV3-2), the J gene TRBJ2-2, with D possibly being TRBD1 (5 bases). The germline V and J ends were trimmed by 2 bases and 3 bases, with 7 bases remaining between them. CDR1 and CDR2 from the germline V gene are LGHDT and YNNKEL (reference sequence). The CDR3 totals 14 residues.

The chain uses TRBV13 and TRBJ2-7; 8 nucleotides line up with TRBD2. From germline, CDR1 is PRHDT and CDR2 FYEKMQ (reference sequence). The CDR3 length is 14 residues. V dropped 5 bases and J dropped 0; count of bases not matched to a gene: 3. CDR3 amino acids: CASSPSGSSYEQYF. CDR3 coding DNA: TGTGCCAGCAGCCCGAGCGGGAGCTCCTACGAGCAGTACTTC.

The chain uses TRBV28 and TRBJ1-2, with D hard to call. Trimming cost V 2 bases and J 7 bases, with 17 bases left between them. The germline CDR1 and CDR2 sequences are MDHEN and SYDVKM. The length of the CDR3 is 15 residues. The chain's CDR3 is CASSLLPNPGFGYTF. The CDR3 coding sequence is TGTGCCAGCAGTTTACTGCCAAACCCAGGTTTTGGCTACACCTTC.

The V call is TRBV5-6, the J call TRBJ1-1, with a possible D match to TRBD1 (5 bases). The CDR3 is 17 residues long. The germline V and J ends were trimmed by 1 base and 1 base, with 17 bases remaining between them. Germline V CDR1 and CDR2: SGHDT, YYEEEE. CDR3 region: CASSLTKPQVSNTEAFF. CDR3 in DNA: TGTGCCAGCAGCTTGACAAAACCACAGGTCTCGAACACTGAAGCTTTCTTT.

The chain combines TRBV10-3 with TRBJ2-1; 8 nucleotides match TRBD2. Germline V gene data show CDR1 as ENHRY and CDR2 as SYGVKD. The CDR3 length is 16 residues. V shed 2 bases and J 8 bases; nucleotides not matched to a gene: 11. CDR3 nucleotides: TGTGCCATCAGTGAGCCAACGAGCGGGAGTCCGTATGAGCAGTTCTTC. Translation gives CAISEPTSGSPYEQFF.

The chain combines TRBV19 with TRBJ1-1; D is unclear. The V and J ends lost 2 bases and 6 bases respectively, with 13 bases between them. The V gene's germline CDR1 is LNHDA and CDR2 SQIVND (reference sequence). The CDR3 is 14 amino acids. CDR3 residues: CASSITTGRPEAFF. Written as DNA, the CDR3 is TGTGCCAGTAGTATAACAACCGGACGGCCTGAAGCTTTCTTT. Using reference TRBV19 and TRBJ1-1 for the parts outside the CDR3, the full variable domain is DGGITQSPKYLFRKEGQNVTLSCEQNLNHDAMYWYRQDPGQGLRLIYYSQIVNDFQKGDIAEGYSVSREKKESFPLTVTSAQKNPTAFYLCASSITTGRPEAFFGQGTRLTVV.

The V gene is TRBV6-2 or TRBV6-3, the J gene TRBJ2-2; D not certain. Germline V gene lookup returns CDR1 MNHEY and CDR2 SVGEGT. V lost 0 bases to trimming and J lost 5 bases, with 4 bases between them. This CDR3 contains 13 residues. In DNA form, the CDR3 reads TGTGCCAGCAGTTACTCGCAAACCGGGGAGCTGTTTTTT. Translation: CASSYSQTGELFF.